This T cell receptor beta chain was captured in a study of blood T cell repertoires in COVID-19. Only in-frame clones appear in the TCRdb table, and some are missing; sequencing was by immunoSEQ multiplex PCR. The sample holds around 160,000 clones, 88% seen once. This CDR3 has 14 residues. Trimming cost V 2 bases and J 7 bases; bases outside gene matches: 4. Germline V gene sequence: CDR1 GTSNPN, CDR2 SVGIG (reference sequence). The TCR originated in a human donor in a cohort sampled during active COVID-19. This chain uses TRBV30 with TRBJ2-2, with 10 bases fitting TRBD1. Sequenced input: peripheral blood. CDR3 in amino acids: CAWSKTGGIGELFF. The CDR3 DNA reads as TGTGCCTGGAGTAAGACAGGGGGCATCGGGGAGCTGTTTTTT.